The next 27 T cell receptor beta chains were all read from a single sample in a study of blood T cells in healthy people across ages. PCR was performed a second time for about 7 to 11 cycles using a sample-barcoded 5' primer and a J-beta primer mix. MiXCR was run by TCRdb on the 5' RACE reads, yielding one entry per CDR3 protein. The sample records some 850,000 distinct CDR3 sequences, 25% to 30% being singletons. This sample was also put to use in a study of T cells of mothers and their children.

Sequenced input: blood. The source of these receptors is a boy younger than 18 in good health.

The V gene is TRBV20-1, the J gene TRBJ2-7, with a tentative D call TRBD2 (7 bases). The J call may be wrong; the DNA end is better matched by TRBJ2-5. CDR3 length equals 15 residues. Germline V gene data show CDR1 as DFQATT and CDR2 as SNEGSKA (reference sequence). CDR3 amino acids: CSAREPGGAQETQYF. DNA for the CDR3: TGCAGTGCTAGAGAACCGGGGGGCGCCCAAGAGACCCAGTACTTC.

This clonotype appeared a few times. The chain uses TRBV29-1 and TRBJ1-1; D possibly corresponds to TRBD1 (5 bases). The CDR3 consists of 13 residues. Germline V gene sequence: CDR1 SQVTM, CDR2 ANQGSEA. V was trimmed by 5 bases and J by 4 bases, leaving 14 bases between them. Here the CDR3 reads CSVSSGGSTEAFF. Here the CDR3 DNA reads TGCAGCGTTTCTTCTGGGGGGAGCACTGAAGCTTTCTTT.

V gene TRBV10-3 combines with J gene TRBJ2-7; tentatively, D is TRBD2 (5 bases). V was shortened by 4 bases and J by 3 bases, with 16 bases between the two germline ends. Germline V gene lookup returns CDR1 ENHRY and CDR2 SYGVKD. The CDR3 is 15 amino acids. CDR3 region: CAISARVDRGYEQYF. The CDR3 nucleotides read TGTGCCATCAGTGCACGGGTCGATCGGGGCTACGAGCAGTACTTC.

This clonotype was detected a few times. This chain connects TRBV6-2 or TRBV6-3 to TRBJ2-7, with D tentatively TRBD1 (5 bases). Germline assignment: CDR1 MNHEY and CDR2 SVGEGT. V lost 0 bases, J lost 5 bases, and 17 bases lay in between. CDR3 size: 16 residues. CDR3 nucleotide sequence: TGTGCCAGCAGTTACTCCACCCTAAGGGGCAGCCACGAGCAGTACTTC. It specifies CASSYSTLRGSHEQYF.

In the case of this clonotype: The germline gene is not matched at one end of the junction; a read error may be the cause. V and J are TRBV4-1 and TRBJ1-4; 7 positions agree with TRBD1. CDR3 size: 14 residues. Germline assignment: CDR1 MGHRA and CDR2 YSYEKL. CDR3 nucleotides: TGTGCCAGCAGCCAAGGGGGCGCGGGTGAAAAACTGTTTTTT. Protein sequence: CASSQGGAGEKLFF.

The DNA of the CDR3 is TGTGCCAGCAGTTACTCTGGGGGGTATGGTGAAAAACTGTTTTTT. Translation gives CASSYSGGYGEKLFF. This sequence joins TRBV6-6 and TRBJ1-4; D may be TRBD1 (5 bases). CDR3 length equals 15 residues. V was cut by 0 bases and J by 7 bases, with 12 bases left in between. Germline V gene data show CDR1 as MNHNY and CDR2 as SVGAGI (reference sequence).

This clonotype was counted a few times. The chain links TRBV6-5 to TRBJ1-5; 8 nucleotides line up with TRBD1. The CDR3 is made up of 18 amino acids. CDR1 is MNHEY and CDR2 is SVGAGI in the germline V gene. Losses at the gene ends were 0 bases for V and 1 base for J; bases not matched to a gene: 8. The chain's CDR3 is CASSYSSRGRGSNQPQHF. The CDR3 nucleotides read TGTGCCAGCAGTTACTCGTCCAGGGGGCGCGGGAGCAATCAGCCCCAGCATTTT.

The gene calls are TRBV20-1 and TRBJ2-5; the match to TRBD1 covers 9 bases. CDR3 length equals 13 residues. V lost 6 bases to trimming and J lost 3 bases; unmatched junction nucleotides: 5. Germline lookup yields CDR1 DFQATT and CDR2 SNEGSKA (reference sequence). The CDR3 DNA sequence: TGCAGTGCGGGTAGGACAGGGGAAGAGACCCAGTACTTC. Its translation is CSAGRTGEETQYF.

V and J are TRBV3-1 and TRBJ2-3, with 7 bases identical to TRBD2. Germline V gene data show CDR1 as LGHDT and CDR2 as YNNKEL (reference sequence). Trimming took 0 bases from V and 1 from J; bases not matched to a gene: 13. This CDR3 has 19 residues. CDR3 residues: CASSQDTPLADSGTDTQYF. The CDR3 nucleotides read TGTGCCAGCAGCCAAGATACCCCTCTAGCGGACTCTGGCACAGATACGCAGTATTTT.

There are a few counts of this clonotype. For the CDR3, the DNA is TGCGCCAGCAGCCGGGACACAACCCAAGAGACCCAGTACTTC. Translating it yields CASSRDTTQETQYF. V usage is TRBV5-1 and J usage is TRBJ2-5; D is possibly TRBD1 (6 bases). Trimming cost V 4 bases and J 1 base, with 11 bases left between them. Germline CDR1 SGHRS, CDR2 YFSETQ. The CDR3 contains 14 residues. Drawing the rest from reference TRBV5-1 and TRBJ2-5, the complete variable domain is KAGVTQTPRYLIKTRGQQVTLSCSPISGHRSVSWYQQTPGQGLQFLFEYFSETQRNKGNFPGRFSGRQFSNSRSEMNVSTLELGDSALYLCASSRDTTQETQYFGPGTRLLVL.

This clonotype was recorded a few times. The V call is TRBV11-1, the J call TRBJ2-7, with TRBD1 matching 7 bases. The CDR3 extends over 13 amino acids. J lost 3 bases, V lost 5 bases, and 4 bases had no gene match. Germline V gives CDR1 SGHAT, CDR2 FQDESV (reference sequence). DNA for the CDR3: TGTGCCAGCAGCCGTCAGGGGGACTACGAGCAGTACTTC. It translates to CASSRQGDYEQYF.

The chain links TRBV10-3 to TRBJ1-5, with a weak D call TRBD1 (5 bases). The CDR3 is 13 amino acids. V was trimmed by 6 bases and J by 2 bases, leaving 8 bases between them. Per the germline V gene, CDR1 is ENHRY and CDR2 is SYGVKD. The CDR3 DNA sequence: TGTGCCATCAGCGGGACGGGCAATCAGCCCCAGCATTTT. This encodes CAISGTGNQPQHF.

The V and J genes are TRBV4-1 and TRBJ1-2; possible D gene TRBD1, 5 bases. Germline lookup yields CDR1 MGHRA and CDR2 YSYEKL. The V end was cut by 0 bases, the J end by 12 bases, with 14 bases between. The CDR3 is 13 residues long. Here the CDR3 reads CASSQELGGVNTF. The CDR3 DNA is TGCGCCAGCAGCCAAGAGTTGGGGGGGGTTAACACCTTC.

The chain combines TRBV5-1 with TRBJ2-7; TRBD2 agrees at 9 bases. The CDR3 runs to 16 residues. The germline V gene has CDR1 SGHRS and CDR2 YFSETQ. After removal of 0 bases from V and 0 bases from J, the junction contained 4 bases not matched to a gene. This CDR3 is CASSLEVRGGSYEQYF. DNA of the CDR3: TGCGCCAGCAGCTTGGAGGTGCGGGGGGGCTCCTACGAGCAGTACTTC.

The V and J genes are TRBV25-1 and TRBJ1-4; TRBD1 is a possible D gene (5 bases). Trimming took off 4 bases at V and 7 bases at J, with 13 bases between the two ends. CDR1 MGHDK and CDR2 SYGVNS come from the germline V gene. The CDR3 extends over 14 amino acids. CDR3 in amino acids: CASSAGGEGEKLFF. In DNA form, the CDR3 reads TGTGCCAGCAGTGCCGGGGGAGAAGGTGAAAAACTGTTTTTT.

The chain joins TRBV25-1 to TRBJ1-5; TRBD1 matches 8 bases. Germline CDR1 MGHDK, CDR2 SYGVNS. V lost 3 bases and J lost 2; bases outside the gene matches: 6. The CDR3 covers 16 residues. CDR3: CASSEGDRSGNQPQHF. CDR3 sequence (DNA): TGTGCCAGCAGTGAGGGGGACAGGTCGGGCAATCAGCCCCAGCATTTT.

This sequence joins TRBV6-1 and TRBJ1-1; 9 bases map to TRBD1. This CDR3 contains 19 residues. J gave up 1 base and V 2 bases, and 14 bases lay outside the gene matches. CDR1 and CDR2 (germline): MNHNS, SASEGT. Here the CDR3 DNA reads TGTGCCAGCAGTGAAAGGGGGACAGGGCCCACAATCAAGAACACTGAAGCTTTCTTT. It is translated as CASSERGTGPTIKNTEAFF.

This clonotype was observed a few times. One junction end disagrees with the germline gene, perhaps due to a read error. The chain uses TRBV5-5 and TRBJ1-1; 7 positions match TRBD1. CDR3 length: 13 amino acids. In germline, CDR1 is SGHKS, CDR2 YYEKEE (reference sequence). Here the CDR3 reads CASSSQGDTEASF. CDR3 DNA: TGTGCCAGCAGCTCCCAGGGGGACACTGAAGCTTCCTTT.

This clonotype was counted a few times. The genes are TRBV3-1 and TRBJ1-5; no reliable D call. Germline CDR1 and CDR2: LGHDT and YNNKEL (reference sequence). V was cut by 2 bases and J by 6 bases, with 8 bases left in between. The CDR3 loop spans 13 amino acids. The CDR3 nucleotides are TGTGCCAGCAGCCAAAGTGGGGTTCAGCCCCAGCATTTT. Amino acids: CASSQSGVQPQHF.

The chain combines TRBV20-1 with TRBJ2-7; D might be TRBD1 (6 bases). The CDR3 runs to 14 residues. V was shortened by 4 bases and J by 5 bases, with 18 bases between the two germline ends. CDR1 DFQATT and CDR2 SNEGSKA come from the germline V gene (reference sequence). The CDR3 reads CSAIPDSRLNEQYF. The DNA of the CDR3 is TGCAGTGCTATCCCGGACAGCCGCCTCAACGAGCAGTACTTC.

The rearrangement uses TRBV30 and TRBJ1-5; 8 positions match TRBD1. The germline CDR1 and CDR2 sequences are GTSNPN and SVGIG (reference sequence). Trimming cost V 1 base and J 11 bases; bases outside gene matches: 7. This CDR3 has 13 residues. CDR3 DNA: TGTGCCTGGAGTGCACAGGGGGGGAAGGCCCAGCATTTT. Residues: CAWSAQGGKAQHF.

This clonotype was counted a few times. The chain combines TRBV7-8 with TRBJ1-5; maybe TRBD1 (6 bases). V shed 5 bases and J shed 8 bases, with 25 bases lying between them. Germline lookup yields CDR1 SGHVS and CDR2 FQNEAQ. There are 17 residues in the CDR3. In nucleotides, the CDR3 is TGTGCCAGCAGCCGGACCCGGGGGGCGCGAATACTAGAGCCCCAGCATTTT. It specifies CASSRTRGARILEPQHF.

The gene calls are TRBV12-3 or TRBV12-4 and TRBJ2-5; D is unresolved. This CDR3 comprises 14 residues. Trimming removed 6 bases at V and 5 bases at J, with 16 bases between. The CDR3 nucleotides read TGTGCCAGCAGCCAAAATACACCGGTGGAGACCCAGTACTTC. This sequence encodes CASSQNTPVETQYF.

CDR3 protein: CASSFGDRGLTDTQYF. CDR3 DNA sequence: TGCGCCAGCAGCTTCGGGGACAGGGGGTTAACAGATACGCAGTATTTT. The J gene is TRBJ2-3, the V gene TRBV5-1; TRBD1 agrees at 11 bases. Germline values: CDR1 SGHRS, CDR2 YFSETQ. This CDR3 is built from 16 residues. V was clipped by 2 bases and J by 3 bases; unmatched bases: 5.

The chain combines TRBV29-1 with TRBJ2-7; the D gene is possibly TRBD2 (5 bases). Looked up from germline, CDR1 is SQVTM and CDR2 is ANQGSEA. This CDR3 comprises 13 residues. V was clipped by 7 bases and J by 0 bases, with 13 bases between them. DNA for the CDR3: TGCAGCGGCGGCGGACTTTCCTCCTACGAGCAGTACTTC. Translating gives CSGGGLSSYEQYF.

This clonotype was detected a few times. The gene calls are TRBV11-2 and TRBJ1-4; tentatively, D is TRBD1 (6 bases). V was trimmed by 0 bases and J by 4 bases, leaving 12 bases between them. Germline assignment: CDR1 SGHAT and CDR2 FQNNGV. The CDR3 is made up of 16 amino acids. This CDR3 is CASSLDISGVNEKLFF. CDR3 nucleotides: TGTGCCAGCAGCTTAGATATTTCAGGGGTTAATGAAAAACTGTTTTTT.

A remark on this clonotype: A read error may produce the germline difference seen at one junction end. V is TRBV12-3 or TRBV12-4 and J is TRBJ1-1; D gene uncertain. This CDR3 region has 14 residues. This CDR3 reads CASSLETRNTEAFF. As DNA, the CDR3 is TGTGCTAGCAGCCTCGAGACACGGAACACTGAAGCTTTCTTT.